This T cell receptor (beta chain) was recovered during a study of blood T cell repertoires in COVID-19. For the study at large: The study drew acute and convalescent COVID-19 samples from the United States, Italy and Spain. The cDNA or gDNA used as material had been derived from T cells, B-cell-depleted T cells, or PBMCs.

Enrollees, about 18 to 89 years old, lived in 24 US areas. The CDR3 has 16 residues. Germline trimming cut 0 bases from V and 2 bases from J; bases unmatched to any gene: 5. Germline CDR1 and CDR2: ENHRY and SYGVKD. Authors' methods: Nucleated cell counts were estimated from reference gene primer amplification. Clones were sequenced by immunoSEQ multiplex PCR, and TCRdb holds only the in-frame ones, with some missing. That table gives V, J and clone size, and the DNA gave D and trimming. Of approximately 220,000 clones in the sample, 75% to 90% are singletons; the top ten hold roughly 4%. This clone appeared once.

This chain connects TRBV10-3 to TRBJ2-7, with 9 positions matching TRBD1. The sequencing input was PBMCs or T cells enriched from blood (not recorded which). The sequence derives from a woman in her twenties or thirties who had been exposed to COVID-19. CDR3 region: CAISESEDRGTYEQYF. The CDR3 DNA reads TGTGCCATCAGTGAGTCGGAGGACAGGGGTACCTACGAGCAGTACTTC.